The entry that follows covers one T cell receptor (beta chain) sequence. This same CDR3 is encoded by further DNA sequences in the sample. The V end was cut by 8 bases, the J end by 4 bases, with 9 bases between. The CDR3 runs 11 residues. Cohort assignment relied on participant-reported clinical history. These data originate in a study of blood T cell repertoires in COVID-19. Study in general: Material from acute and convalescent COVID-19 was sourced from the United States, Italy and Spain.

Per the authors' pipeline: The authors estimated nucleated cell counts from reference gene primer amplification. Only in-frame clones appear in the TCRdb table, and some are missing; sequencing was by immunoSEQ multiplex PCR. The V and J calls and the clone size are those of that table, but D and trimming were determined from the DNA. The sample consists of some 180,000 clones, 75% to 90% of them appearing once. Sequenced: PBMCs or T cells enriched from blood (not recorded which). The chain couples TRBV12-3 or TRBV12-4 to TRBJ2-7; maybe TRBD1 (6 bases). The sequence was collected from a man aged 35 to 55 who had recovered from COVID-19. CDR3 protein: CASSRGYEQYF. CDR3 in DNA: TGTGCCAGCTCGAGGGGGTACGAGCAGTACTTC.